This T cell receptor (beta chain) is drawn from a study of T cells after yellow fever vaccination. Study results and limitations: Among primary-vaccination clones, most reappeared after the booster, at just under 98% for CD4 and under 90% for CD8. Weaker overall was a secondary response that nonetheless peaked faster, on day 5 versus 15. Abundant clonotypes (contaminants from the bulk population) could be present in FACS-sorted repertoires.

TCRdb re-derived calls from the 5' RACE reads in MiXCR, one entry per CDR3 protein. The profile shows fewer than 100,000 distinct CDR3 sequences, almost 9% of them singletons. The CDR3 contains 15 residues. Trimming pared 3 bases from V and 5 bases from J, leaving 20 bases between. CDR1 DFQATT and CDR2 SNEGSKA come from the germline V gene (reference sequence). The chain combines TRBV20-1 with TRBJ2-7, with a weak D call TRBD2 (5 bases). The sequence was collected from a young man who received the YFV17D yellow fever vaccine. The sequencing here drew on CD8+ T cells not binding an NS4B(214-222) dextramer, sorted from PBMCs, taken more than 14 days after the first yellow fever vaccination. The CDR3 is CSASPSGKASDEQYF. The CDR3 DNA follows: TGCAGTGCTAGTCCTTCGGGGAAGGCCTCGGACGAGCAGTACTTC.